This T cell receptor beta chain comes out of a study of shared clonotypes between healthy human individuals. The method was immunoSEQ multiplex PCR; TCRdb's version includes in-frame clones alone and lacks a portion of them. The repertoire includes 2.5 million or so clones, approximately 94% of them detected once, and 0.14% sits in the top ten. With V trimmed by 4 bases and J by 4 bases, 3 bases remained unmatched. The CDR3 length is 15 residues. The chain combines TRBV5-3 with TRBJ2-1; 12 nucleotides match TRBD2. TRBV5-3 is recorded as an ORF, its role being uncertain. This receptor was taken from a man in his late teens or twenties in good health. Sequences were obtained from naive CD4+ T cells sorted from blood. As for subset: CD45RA+ positively selected. CDR3 DNA sequence: TGTGCCAGAAGCGTGGGACTAGCGGGTTACAATGAGCAGTTCTTC. As protein: CARSVGLAGYNEQFF.